The present T cell receptor beta chain was sequenced within a study of regulatory T cells in long-lasting Graves disease. This clonotype was counted many times. Combining iRepertoire HTBI primers with Arm-PCR of CDR3 regions, the authors built TCR beta libraries. TCRdb reanalysed the multiplex PCR reads using MiXCR and keeps one entry per CDR3 protein. Seen here are approximately 540,000 distinct CDR3 sequences, around 11% observed once, and the top ten hold almost 9%. Time point here: newly diagnosed GD, antithyroid drugs for less than 3 months. After RNA was extracted from PBMCs, the TCR library was made from it. This CDR3 contains 19 residues. Germline CDR1 ENHRY, CDR2 SYGVKD. The V end lost 5 bases, the J end lost 2 bases, and 22 bases lay between the germline ends. This same sample was also taken into another study, of T cells in Graves' hyperthyroidism and ophthalmopathy.

The specimen was peripheral blood mononuclear cells (PBMCs), collected at new diagnosis, from a patient treated with antithyroid drugs. The TCR sequence derives from a woman in her twenties or thirties with Graves disease. The chain combines TRBV10-3 with TRBJ2-6, with a possible D match to TRBD1 (5 bases). CDR3 residues: CAISSPQDFLSPGANVLTF. The CDR3 nucleotides are TGTGCCATCAGTTCCCCACAGGATTTTCTTTCTCCTGGGGCCAACGTCCTGACTTTC.